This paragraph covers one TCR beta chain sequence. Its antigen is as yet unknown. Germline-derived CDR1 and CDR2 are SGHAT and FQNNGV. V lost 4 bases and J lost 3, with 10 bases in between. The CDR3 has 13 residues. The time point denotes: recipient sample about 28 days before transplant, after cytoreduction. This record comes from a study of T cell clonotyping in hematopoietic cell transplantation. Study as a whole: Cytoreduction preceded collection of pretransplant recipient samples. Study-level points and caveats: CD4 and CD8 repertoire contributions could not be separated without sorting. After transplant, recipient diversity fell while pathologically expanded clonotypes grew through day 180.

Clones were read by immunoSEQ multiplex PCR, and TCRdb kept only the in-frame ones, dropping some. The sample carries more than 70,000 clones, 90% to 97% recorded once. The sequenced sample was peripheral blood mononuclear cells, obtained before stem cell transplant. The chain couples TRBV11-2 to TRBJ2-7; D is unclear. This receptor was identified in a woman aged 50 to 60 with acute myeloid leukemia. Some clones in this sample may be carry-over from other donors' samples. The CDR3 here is CASSSGLFYEQYF. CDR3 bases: TGTGCCAGCAGCTCGGGTCTATTCTACGAGCAGTACTTC. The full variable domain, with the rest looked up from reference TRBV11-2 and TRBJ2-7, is EAGVAQSPRYKIIEKRQSVAFWCNPISGHATLYWYQQILGQGPKLLIQFQNNGVVDDSQLPKDRFSAERLKGVDSTLKIQPAKLEDSAVYLCASSSGLFYEQYFGPGTRLTVT.